These 24 T cell receptor beta chains share one sample of origin, sequenced in a study of blood T cell repertoires in COVID-19. Clones were read by immunoSEQ multiplex PCR, and TCRdb kept only the in-frame ones, dropping some. The sample lists some 290,000 clones, almost 90% seen once, with around 11% in the top ten. Sample: peripheral blood. The receptors here all came from a young woman with COVID-19, enrolled during active disease.

The chain employs TRBV6-2 or TRBV6-3 and TRBJ2-5; 9 bases are shared with TRBD1. Looked up from germline, CDR1 is MNHEY and CDR2 is SVGEGT. V shed 6 bases and J 6 bases; nucleotides not matched to a gene: 11. The CDR3 is 15 amino acids. Here the CDR3 DNA reads TGTGCCAGCAGCGATACAGGGGGCTATGAACAGACCCAGTACTTC. It is translated as CASSDTGGYEQTQYF.

The rearrangement joins TRBV28 to TRBJ2-2; no clear D. The CDR3 length is 14 residues. The V gene's germline CDR1 is MDHEN and CDR2 SYDVKM. V gave up 3 bases and J gave up 3 bases, with 8 bases separating them. CDR3 sequence (DNA): TGTGCCAGCAGTTTTGTCCTTCACACCGGGGAGCTGTTTTTT. Its protein is CASSFVLHTGELFF.

The rearrangement uses TRBV4-1 and TRBJ1-1; D not resolved. Germline V gene sequence: CDR1 MGHRA, CDR2 YSYEKL. This CDR3 is built from 13 residues. Trimming stripped 5 bases from V and 1 base from J, with 8 bases between. The CDR3 here is CASSSRGNTEAFF. In DNA form, the CDR3 reads TGCGCCAGCAGCTCGCGGGGGAACACTGAAGCTTTCTTT.

This clone was counted only a few times. This chain links TRBV6-2 or TRBV6-3 with TRBJ2-1, with 12 bases identical to TRBD2. Unmatched junction bases numbered 9, after V lost 5 bases and J lost 1 base. Germline CDR1 is MNHEY and CDR2 is SVGEGT. The CDR3 is 18 residues long. The CDR3 coding sequence is TGTGCCAGCAGTGACGGGACTAGCGGGCCTCCATCCTACAATGAGCAGTTCTTC. Its translation is CASSDGTSGPPSYNEQFF.

CDR3 region: CAWSGPAGRLAGVYEQYF. The CDR3 nucleotides are TGTGCCTGGAGTGGTCCGGCAGGCAGACTAGCGGGAGTGTACGAGCAGTACTTC. The chain links TRBV30 to TRBJ2-7; 12 bases match TRBD2. Germline loops: CDR1 GTSNPN, CDR2 SVGIG (reference sequence). The CDR3 totals 18 residues. J gave up 4 bases and V 1 base, and 14 bases lay outside the gene matches.

The chain uses TRBV19 and TRBJ1-4; maybe TRBD1 (5 bases). The V end was cut by 3 bases, the J end by 5 bases, with 10 bases between. The CDR3 contains 14 residues. The V gene's germline CDR1 is LNHDA and CDR2 SQIVND (reference sequence). CDR3 nucleotide sequence: TGTGCCAGTAGTATGCTACAGGCAAATGAAAAACTGTTTTTT. Residues: CASSMLQANEKLFF.

The CDR3 spells CSAQGAEAFF. The CDR3 DNA reads as TGCAGTGCTCAGGGGGCTGAAGCTTTCTTT. This rearrangement joins TRBV20-1 to TRBJ1-1; 7 bases line up with TRBD1. The V gene end was trimmed by 5 bases and the J gene end by 6 bases; junction bases not matched to a gene: 0. CDR3 size: 10 residues. Germline V gives CDR1 DFQATT, CDR2 SNEGSKA (reference sequence).

The chain combines TRBV6-5 with TRBJ1-5, with unresolved D. The CDR3 has 13 residues. CDR1 is MNHEY, CDR2 SVGAGI, per germline. Between the trimmed V and J ends, which lost 3 bases and 5 bases, there was a span of 8 bases. The CDR3 loop is CASSYGPDQPQHF. CDR3 bases: TGTGCCAGCAGTTATGGGCCTGATCAGCCCCAGCATTTT.

This sequence joins TRBV4-2 and TRBJ2-3, with D perhaps TRBD2 (6 bases). V was pared by 0 bases and J by 5 bases, with 15 bases between. The germline CDR1 and CDR2 sequences are LGHNA and YNFKEQ. The CDR3 loop spans 16 amino acids. In nucleotides, the CDR3 is TGTGCCAGCAGCCAAGAGGGACGAGGAGGGGAAGATACGCAGTATTTT. Protein sequence: CASSQEGRGGEDTQYF.

The V and J genes are TRBV28 and TRBJ2-5; D possibly corresponds to TRBD1 (6 bases). Germline-derived CDR1 and CDR2 are MDHEN and SYDVKM. The CDR3 consists of 13 residues. V was trimmed by 4 bases and J by 5 bases, leaving 11 bases between them. CDR3 region: CASSSQGRETQYF. The CDR3 bases are TGTGCCAGCAGTTCGCAGGGGCGCGAGACCCAGTACTTC.

The chain couples TRBV2 to TRBJ1-5; D gene ambiguous. Germline V gene sequence: CDR1 SNHLY, CDR2 FYNNEI. The V end was cut by 3 bases, the J end by 0 bases, with 6 bases between. CDR3 size: 14 residues. The CDR3 is CASSDQISNQPQHF. The CDR3 nucleotides read TGTGCCAGCAGTGACCAAATTAGCAATCAGCCCCAGCATTTT.

The CDR3 is CAWSVLLGFTGELFF. CDR3 bases: TGTGCCTGGAGTGTCCTATTGGGCTTCACCGGGGAGCTGTTTTTT. The V gene is TRBV30, the J gene TRBJ2-2; D is undetermined. Trimming pared 0 bases from V and 4 bases from J, leaving 12 bases between. The CDR3 is made up of 15 amino acids. Germline CDR1 GTSNPN, CDR2 SVGIG (reference sequence).

The chain couples TRBV27 to TRBJ1-5, with D uncertain. V dropped 2 bases and J dropped 7 bases, with 12 bases sitting between them. The CDR3 extends over 14 amino acids. Germline values: CDR1 MNHEY, CDR2 SMNVEV (reference sequence). CDR3 protein: CASSLRRVGQPQHF. The CDR3 DNA reads TGTGCCAGCAGTTTAAGGAGGGTTGGCCAGCCCCAGCATTTT.

V usage is TRBV5-1 and J usage is TRBJ2-2, with 9 bases lining up with TRBD2. Germline V gives CDR1 SGHRS, CDR2 YFSETQ. V lost 1 base, J lost 8 bases, and 9 bases stayed unmatched. CDR3 length: 16 amino acids. Here the CDR3 DNA reads TGCGCCAGCAGCTTGACAGGGGCTAGCGGGATTGGGGAGCTGTTTTTT. Protein: CASSLTGASGIGELFF.

The chain carries TRBV19 and TRBJ2-3; D might be TRBD1 (7 bases). Germline V gene data show CDR1 as LNHDA and CDR2 as SQIVND (reference sequence). Between the trimmed V and J ends, which lost 5 bases and 5 bases, there was a span of 20 bases. CDR3 size: 16 residues. The DNA for the CDR3 is TGTGCCAGTAGTTTACGACAGGGAGGAGGGCGAGATACGCAGTATTTT. Its protein is CASSLRQGGGRDTQYF.

V gene TRBV29-1 combines with J gene TRBJ2-5; D is perhaps TRBD2 (6 bases). The germline CDR1 and CDR2 sequences are SQVTM and ANQGSEA. The CDR3 has 12 residues. With 8 bases removed from V and 2 bases from J, the gap between germline ends came to 12 bases. The CDR3 bases are TGCAGCCTGTCGCGGGGTCAAGAGACCCAGTACTTC. This sequence encodes CSLSRGQETQYF.

This chain joins TRBV5-4 and TRBJ1-3; the D gene is possibly TRBD1 (6 bases). The V and J ends lost 4 bases and 2 bases respectively, with 10 bases between them. Per the germline V gene, CDR1 is SGHNT and CDR2 is YYREEE (reference sequence). The CDR3 covers 14 residues. In DNA, the CDR3 is TGTGCCAGCAGCCTAGGGGGAGCTGGAAACACCATATATTTT. Translation: CASSLGGAGNTIYF.

The CDR3 loop reads CAWSVKGAQPQHF. The CDR3 nucleotides are TGTGCCTGGAGTGTAAAGGGAGCTCAGCCCCAGCATTTT. This sequence joins TRBV30 and TRBJ1-5; D gene unclear. The CDR3 covers 13 residues. V gave up 0 bases and J gave up 6 bases, with 9 bases separating them. CDR1 and CDR2 from the germline V gene are GTSNPN and SVGIG (reference sequence).

The gene calls are TRBV9 and TRBJ2-7; D is undetermined. This CDR3 spans 15 amino acids. The ends were cut back, 0 bases at V and 0 bases at J, with 10 bases in the middle. Germline CDR1 reads SGDLS; CDR2 reads YYNGEE. CDR3 DNA: TGTGCCAGCAGCGTAGGACACCTTCGCTCCTACGAGCAGTACTTC. It codes for CASSVGHLRSYEQYF.

The chain combines TRBV6-5 with TRBJ2-1, with TRBD2 matching over 9 bases. J lost 6 bases, V lost 4 bases, and 10 bases had no gene match. The CDR3 has 16 residues. In germline, CDR1 is MNHEY, CDR2 SVGAGI. The CDR3 sequence: CASSLKLAGRGNEQFF. CDR3 DNA: TGTGCCAGCAGTTTAAAGCTAGCGGGAAGGGGCAATGAGCAGTTCTTC.

This clone was detected only once. The rearrangement uses TRBV6-5 and TRBJ2-2; TRBD1 aligns across 9 bases. The germline V gene has CDR1 MNHEY and CDR2 SVGAGI. The CDR3 loop spans 15 amino acids. The V segment lost 6 bases and the J segment 1 base; nucleotides outside the gene matches: 3. The CDR3 coding sequence is TGTGCCAGCAGGAGGACAGGGGTGAACACCGGGGAGCTGTTTTTT. Encoded protein: CASRRTGVNTGELFF.

The V and J genes are TRBV7-6 and TRBJ2-3, with D perhaps TRBD1 (5 bases). In germline, CDR1 is SGHVS, CDR2 FNYEAQ. This CDR3 region has 16 residues. The V end lost 1 base, the J end lost 4 bases, and 15 bases lay between the germline ends. CDR3 sequence: CASSLDKAGLPDTQYF. The DNA for the CDR3 is TGTGCCAGCAGCTTAGACAAGGCAGGGCTCCCAGATACGCAGTATTTT.

The chain carries TRBV11-2 and TRBJ1-1, with 10 positions matching TRBD1. Germline loops: CDR1 SGHAT, CDR2 FQNNGV. The CDR3 spans 13 residues. With V trimmed by 10 bases and J by 5 bases, 7 bases remained unmatched. This CDR3 reads CATLWTGGTEAFF. CDR3 DNA sequence: TGTGCCACCCTTTGGACAGGGGGTACTGAAGCTTTCTTT. Using reference TRBV11-2 and TRBJ1-1 for the parts outside the CDR3, the full variable domain is EAGVAQSPRYKIIEKRQSVAFWCNPISGHATLYWYQQILGQGPKLLIQFQNNGVVDDSQLPKDRFSAERLKGVDSTLKIQPAKLEDSAVYLCATLWTGGTEAFFGQGTRLTVV.

The chain uses TRBV2 and TRBJ2-7, with 9 bases that match TRBD1. The germline V gene encodes CDR1 SNHLY and CDR2 FYNNEI. Losses at the gene ends were 6 bases for V and 5 bases for J; bases not matched to a gene: 5. This CDR3 has 13 amino acids. CDR3 protein: CASRYDRGNEQYF. The CDR3, as DNA: TGTGCCAGCAGGTATGACAGGGGGAACGAGCAGTACTTC.